Given below is one T cell receptor beta chain in context. Its antigen remains undetermined. No base-level quality is on record; no much larger clone is a single base apart. Genomic DNA from CD8+ cells was used for TCRbeta sequencing according to the manufacturer's instructions. TCRbeta sequencing used the immunoSEQ assay and was run at a genomics technology centre in Finland. As for how the authors treated the data: Clonotype tables from the immunoSEQ preprocessing pipeline were converted to VDJtools format, and non-productive clonotypes were removed. Samples with fewer than 10,000 reads were excluded, the remaining samples were subsampled to 10,000 reads, and most of the eight CND-RA samples met this threshold. Shannon-Wiener, Simpson and clonality indices were calculated with the VDJtools CalcDiversityStats function on data subsampled to 10,000 reads. To infer antigen specificity, non-singleton TCRbeta clonotypes were hard-matched against VDJdb, meaning no mismatches were allowed. CDR3 sequences that differed by a single amino acid (Hamming distance 1) were grouped into clusters that potentially share antigen targets. After each group was resampled to six samples, one-sided Fisher's exact tests checked public clonotypes for group enrichment, with the whole procedure repeated ten times. TCRdb obtained this table from immuneACCESS and retained in-frame rearrangements with V and J assigned. These tables miss some clones; where compared with another copy, unresolved V genes account for less than half of the shortfall, and the remainder is unexplained. From that table come the V and J calls and clone size; the DNA was used to work out D and trimming. The sample has roughly 4,100 clones on record, 72% of them singletons. Together, the top ten hold roughly 38% of the sample.

In the germline V gene, CDR1 corresponds to SGHDT and CDR2 to YYEEEE. Measured from the cysteine to the phenylalanine, the CDR3 is 16 residues long. This entry keeps only the CDR3 DNA: 48 bases, framed from base 1. The junction shows trimming of 2 bases on V and 0 bases on J, and the gene matches do not reach 6 bases of it. CND-RA patients tested negative on the clinical CCP2 antibody test, and even with active therapy their joint destruction kept progressing. All CND-RA patients were characterized by typical joint destruction in wrists and ankles and by failure of conventional anti-rheumatic therapy. Instead of being sampled at diagnosis, CND-RA patients were sampled after long disease histories, which in several cases spanned decades. Roughly 47 millilitres of EDTA-anticoagulated peripheral blood were collected from each patient. Density gradient separation with Ficoll-Paque PLUS was used to isolate peripheral blood mononuclear cells. CD8+ cells were isolated from fresh or cryopreserved PBMCs by AutoMACS magnetic bead positive selection, with purity checked by flow cytometry. Genomic DNA was extracted with Nucleospin Tissue or Tissue XS kits and quantified on a Qubit 2.0 fluorometer.

These data come from a study of CD8 T cells in seronegative destructive rheumatoid arthritis (dated by TCRdb to 2020 to 2021). Turning to the overall study: Biological drugs were being received by seven of the eight CND-RA patients at the time of sampling. Researchers compared peripheral CD8+ TCRbeta repertoires from patients with CCP-negative destructive rheumatoid arthritis (CND-RA) against repertoires from newly diagnosed seropositive RA, seronegative RA and healthy controls. The seropositive RA, seronegative RA and healthy control comparison cohorts were taken from a previously published TCRbeta dataset and were not newly sequenced.

On the study overall, not on this receptor specifically: With age adjusted for, CD8+ TCRbeta repertoires in CND-RA patients appeared less diverse and more clonal than repertoires in other RA subtypes. Across the approximately 100,000 clonotypes tested, no public clonotype enrichment survived Benjamini-Hochberg correction. Without diagnostic samples, TCR repertoire differences may partly reflect poor disease control over the years rather than being present at onset. The authors read the apparently distinct set of enriched public clonotypes carried by CND-RA patients as support for a separate disease subset. CND-RA repertoires showed more CMV-reactive and fewer influenza A-reactive CD8+ TCRbeta sequences than controls and other RA subtypes. The small size of the CND-RA cohort was noted as a limitation of the study.

This TCR was recovered from a woman aged 50-75 years with seronegative destructive rheumatoid arthritis. The specimen sequenced was CD8+ T cells from blood. The rearranged chain carries TRBV5-6 and TRBJ2-3, and TRBD2 aligns with 7 junction nucleotides. The CDR3 region reads CASSFAASGSTDTQYF. The nucleotide sequence is given as TGTGCCAGCAGCTTCGCCGCTAGCGGTAGCACAGATACGCAGTATTTT. With all but the CDR3 taken from the reference TRBV5-6 and TRBJ2-3 genes, the full variable domain is: DAGVTQSPTHLIKTRGQQVTLRCSPKSGHDTVSWYQQALGQGPQFIFQYYEEEERQRGNFPDRFSGHQFPNYSSELNVNALLLGDSALYLCASSFAASGSTDTQYFGPGTRLTVL.